This T cell receptor (beta chain) is drawn from a study of T cells in Graves' hyperthyroidism and ophthalmopathy. Amplified TCR beta CDR3 regions derived from RNA transcripts. The HTBI primer set served for first-round RT-PCR of the TCR CDR3. MiXCR, applied by TCRdb to the multiplex PCR reads, yields one record per CDR3 protein. The sample holds some 600,000 distinct CDR3 sequences; approximately 15% are singletons and the top ten take under 7%. CDR1 and CDR2 (germline): MNHEY, SVGEGT. Trimming left V 2 bases short and J 0 bases short, with 10 bases between. This CDR3 contains 15 residues. Sequenced: blood. This receptor was obtained from a woman between 25 and 40 years old with Graves' hyperthyroidism that later progressed to Graves' ophthalmopathy. This sequence joins TRBV6-2 or TRBV6-3 and TRBJ2-5; maybe TRBD2 (5 bases). The CDR3 spells CASSYGLGYQETQYF. For the CDR3, the DNA is TGTGCCAGCAGTTACGGACTGGGGTACCAAGAGACCCAGTACTTC.